A selection of T cell receptor beta chains follows, all from one sample in a study of blood T cells in healthy people across ages. TCRdb recomputed calls from the 5' RACE reads with MiXCR, one row per CDR3 protein. The table has 1 million or so distinct CDR3 sequences, around 25% seen once. The same data also contributed to another study, on T cells of mothers and their children.

The sequenced sample was blood. The receptors originated from a girl aged 2-10 years in good health. Each CDR3 is given with its conserved first and last residue. The D gene is left open where the match is weak. Clone size appears in some rows only: once, few, many, or a class for an expanded clone.

j_gene: TRBJ2-3
abundance: .
v_gene: TRBV29-1
d_gene: TRBD2
CDR3nt: TGCAGCGTTGTACCGACTAGCGGGAGGTCAGATACGCACTATTTT
CDR3aa: CSVVPTSGRSDTHYF

j_gene: TRBJ2-5
abundance: .
v_gene: TRBV2
d_gene: TRBD2
CDR3nt: TGTGCCAGCGAGCTAGCGGGGGAGACCCAGTGCTTC
CDR3aa: CASELAGETQCF

j_gene: TRBJ1-4
abundance: few
v_gene: TRBV6-1
d_gene: TRBD1
CDR3nt: TGTGCCAGCAGCGAGACCACAGGGGGCGGTGAAAAACTGTTTTTT
CDR3aa: CASSETTGGGEKLFF

j_gene: TRBJ2-5
abundance: .
v_gene: TRBV10-3
d_gene: .
CDR3nt: TGTGCCATCAGTGTGCAAGCGGACCAAGAGACCCAGTACTTC
CDR3aa: CAISVQADQETQYF

j_gene: TRBJ2-5
abundance: many
v_gene: TRBV5-1
d_gene: .
CDR3nt: TGCGCCAGTCGCCTTGGAGGCGGGGAGACCCAGTACTTC
CDR3aa: CASRLGGGETQYF

j_gene: TRBJ2-7
abundance: .
v_gene: TRBV12-3/TRBV12-4
d_gene: .
CDR3nt: TGTGCCAGCAGTTCCTCCCACTACGAGCAGTACTTC
CDR3aa: CASSSSHYEQYF

j_gene: TRBJ2-2
abundance: .
v_gene: TRBV7-9
d_gene: .
CDR3nt: TGTGCCAGCAGCGCGACCGGGACCGGGGAGCTGTTTTTT
CDR3aa: CASSATGTGELFF

j_gene: TRBJ2-7
abundance: few
v_gene: TRBV28
d_gene: .
CDR3nt: TGCGCCAGCAGTTTTGATCCAGGTCCCTACGAGCAGTACTTC
CDR3aa: CASSFDPGPYEQYF

j_gene: TRBJ2-7
abundance: .
v_gene: TRBV4-1
d_gene: .
CDR3nt: TGCGCCAGCAGCCAAACTGGGACCGGGACATGGAGCGACGAGCAGTACTTC
CDR3aa: CASSQTGTGTWSDEQYF

j_gene: TRBJ1-1
abundance: .
v_gene: TRBV12-3/TRBV12-4
d_gene: .
CDR3nt: TGTGCCAGCACTCCTTTACGAGCCCACACTGAAGCTTTCTTT
CDR3aa: CASTPLRAHTEAFF

j_gene: TRBJ2-2
abundance: few
v_gene: TRBV11-2
d_gene: .
CDR3nt: TGTGCCAGCAGCTTAGACGGGACCCTCTACGGGGAGCTGTTTTTT
CDR3aa: CASSLDGTLYGELFF

j_gene: TRBJ2-5
abundance: .
v_gene: TRBV24-1
d_gene: .
CDR3nt: TGTGCCACCAGTGACCGTACAGCTGGCCTCGAGGAGACCCAGTACTTC
CDR3aa: CATSDRTAGLEETQYF

j_gene: TRBJ2-1
abundance: .
v_gene: TRBV12-5
d_gene: TRBD2
CDR3nt: TGTGCTAGTGGTCCCCTCCCACGGGAGGCGGGTGAGCAGTTCTTC
CDR3aa: CASGPLPREAGEQFF

j_gene: TRBJ1-1
abundance: few
v_gene: TRBV28
d_gene: .
CDR3nt: TGCGCCAGCACATTGAGGGCCGGGAACACTGAAGCTTTCTTT
CDR3aa: CASTLRAGNTEAFF

j_gene: TRBJ2-5
abundance: .
v_gene: TRBV29-1
d_gene: .
CDR3nt: TGCAGCGTTGACAGGATGGTAGAAGAGACCCAGTACTTC
CDR3aa: CSVDRMVEETQYF

j_gene: TRBJ2-1
abundance: few
v_gene: TRBV10-3
d_gene: .
CDR3nt: TGTGCCATCAGCCAGACTTCGGAGGAGCAGTTCTTC
CDR3aa: CAISQTSEEQFF

j_gene: TRBJ2-7
abundance: few
v_gene: TRBV11-2
d_gene: TRBD2
CDR3nt: TGTGCCAGCAGCTTAGCATCCCTAGCGGATACCTACGAGCAGTACTTC
CDR3aa: CASSLASLADTYEQYF

j_gene: TRBJ1-1
abundance: .
v_gene: TRBV7-9
d_gene: .
CDR3nt: TGTGCCAGCGGCTCCTGGGGGTTGGGGGTGGGCACTGAAGCTTTCTTT
CDR3aa: CASGSWGLGVGTEAFF

j_gene: TRBJ1-1
abundance: .
v_gene: TRBV5-1
d_gene: .
CDR3nt: TGCGCCAGCAGCTTGGTAGGTAACGAAGGTTTCTTT
CDR3aa: CASSLVGNEGFF

j_gene: TRBJ2-5
abundance: few
v_gene: TRBV7-9
d_gene: TRBD2
CDR3nt: TGTGCCAGCAGCCCCGGCCGGACTAGCGGGGGCCCCCAAGAGACCCAGTACTTC
CDR3aa: CASSPGRTSGGPQETQYF